This T cell receptor (beta chain) is from a study of T cells after yellow fever vaccination. For the study at large: Fractions with few cells were prepared using SMART-Seq v4 Ultra Low Input.

The 5'RACE template-switching step produced TCR cDNA and added a universal primer site and UMIs. TCRdb called the 5' RACE reads again in MiXCR, with one record for every CDR3 protein. The sample holds 600,000 to 750,000 distinct CDR3 sequences, 9% to 15% seen once. Whole-study results and caveats: There was a small share of clonotypes that showed up in both the CD4 and CD8 compartments. A secondary response was less intense yet reached its peak sooner, at day 5 versus 15.

This CDR3 region has 14 residues. The V and J ends lost 8 bases and 0 bases respectively, with 14 bases between them. CDR1 is SGHTA and CDR2 is FQGNSA in the germline V gene. This clonotype appeared many times. Its antigen is undetermined. The rearrangement joins TRBV7-2 to TRBJ2-7; a possible D gene is TRBD1 (6 bases). The clonotype was recovered from a man in his thirties or forties who received the YFV17D yellow fever vaccine. The source was PBMCs, collected on the day of the yellow fever booster vaccination. The CDR3 nucleotides read TGTGCCAGCTCACTCGGGACAAGCTCCTACGAGCAGTACTTC. This sequence encodes CASSLGTSSYEQYF.